This T cell receptor (beta chain) was captured in a study of CD8+CD57+ T cells in acquired aplastic anemia. Looking at the study overall: Sorted CD4+ and CD8+ cells gave a mean 3.2 ug DNA, range roughly 0.2 to 27.4 ug.

TCR beta VDJ combinations and CDR3 sequences were profiled from genomic DNA. TCRdb ran MiXCR on the reads and lists one entry per CDR3 protein. Counted here are approximately 200,000 distinct CDR3 sequences, around three fifths occurring once; the ten biggest clones make up 46%. Of note for this clonotype: Its antigen remains unidentified.

Study conclusions and caveats: Common to patients and controls were twenty-nine CD8+ CDR3 sequences. Statistical testing detected no significant gap in CD8+ Simpson's diversity between patients and controls.

The CDR3 runs to 14 residues. The V end was cut by 2 bases, the J end by 9 bases, with 17 bases between. Looked up from germline, CDR1 is SGHNT and CDR2 is YYREEE (reference sequence). This sequence was found in a human donor with severe aplastic anemia or a healthy control (not recorded which). The rearrangement joins TRBV5-4 to TRBJ1-1, with D possibly matching TRBD1 (6 bases). Source material: sorted CD4+, CD8+, or CD8+CD57+ T cells (not recorded which) from PBMCs. The CDR3 loop reads CASSLAGGGWQAFF. CDR3 DNA sequence: TGTGCCAGCAGCTTAGCGGGCGGGGGCTGGCAAGCTTTCTTT.